The sequence of this T cell receptor (beta chain) was determined in a study of blood T cells in healthy people across ages. A minimum of 6.5 million PBMCs was isolated per sample. General study findings and limits: Those diversity estimates obtained from one million T cells were thought to be underestimates.

It was with a sample-barcoded 5' primer and a J-beta primer mix that a second PCR of about 7 to 12 cycles was run. All cDNA molecules were each tagged by a template-switch adaptor with 12 random nucleotides. TCRdb reanalysed the 5' RACE reads using MiXCR and keeps one entry per CDR3 protein. The table lists about 640,000 distinct CDR3 sequences, 58% of them singletons. In the case of this clonotype: What it recognizes is unknown.

The CDR3 totals 17 residues. With 4 bases clipped from V and 4 bases from J, the junction kept 13 bases outside the gene matches. Germline assignment: CDR1 LGHNA and CDR2 YNFKEQ. Sequencing was carried out using blood. The chain couples TRBV4-2 to TRBJ2-3; 8 bases agree with TRBD2. The sequence was obtained from a man aged 55 to 70 in good health. As DNA, the CDR3 is TGTGCCAGCAGCCGCGGCATGGGGACTAGGACCTCAGATACGCAGTATTTT. This gives the protein CASSRGMGTRTSDTQYF.